This paragraph covers one T cell receptor beta chain sequence. The target antigen is unknown. These data originate in a study of OX40 agonist ivuxolimab in advanced cancers. The V gene end was trimmed by 0 bases and the J gene end by 5 bases; junction bases not matched to a gene: 13. From germline, CDR1 is GTSNPN and CDR2 SVGIG (reference sequence). This CDR3 comprises 17 residues. Patients were ineligible given autoimmune disease history or systemic immunosuppression. Study observations and caveats: The study did not work out the antigen specificity of the expanded peripheral T cells.

Sequencing was performed with immunoSEQ multiplex PCR; in TCRdb, only in-frame clones are kept and a portion is missing. Of some 80,000 clones listed, less than 90% are singletons. This specimen was CD4+ or CD8+ T cells sorted from blood, taken in a trial of the OX40 agonist ivuxolimab. The TCR was taken from an adult with an advanced solid tumor such as melanoma, head and neck, liver or kidney cancer. The chain recombines TRBV30 with TRBJ2-5; the match to TRBD1 covers 9 bases. The CDR3 DNA sequence: TGTGCCTGGAGTGTAAGGACAGGGGTGCCGCGGGGGGAGACCCAGTACTTC. Amino acid sequence: CAWSVRTGVPRGETQYF.